What follows are 13 T cell receptor beta chains derived from one specimen sequenced in a study of CD8 T cells in Susac syndrome. Roughly 0.5 to 1 ug RNA was reverse transcribed with random hexamers. MiXCR, run by TCRdb on the immunoSEQ multiplex PCR reads, gives a single entry per CDR3 protein. The table records tens of thousands of distinct CDR3 sequences, about 93% of them present only once. Input material: CD8+ T cells from PBMCs. These TCRs come from a human donor in good health.

The gene calls are TRBV6-2 or TRBV6-3 and TRBJ2-7; D not certain. V was pared by 5 bases and J by 0 bases, with 17 bases between. The CDR3 runs 16 residues. Germline assignment: CDR1 MNHEY and CDR2 SVGEGT. The CDR3 DNA reads TGTGCCAGCAGTCCCGGACCCCGACTTCTCTCCTACGAGCAGTACTTC. It is translated as CASSPGPRLLSYEQYF.

The V and J genes are TRBV29-1 and TRBJ1-3; TRBD1 is a possible D gene (5 bases). This CDR3 spans 13 amino acids. CDR1 is SQVTM, CDR2 ANQGSEA, per germline. V was shortened by 6 bases and J by 4 bases, with 13 bases between the two germline ends. CDR3 residues: CSVSPGGGNTIYF. The CDR3 bases are TGCAGCGTCAGCCCTGGGGGAGGAAACACCATATATTTT.

This chain connects TRBV9 to TRBJ2-1; TRBD2 matches 10 bases. From germline, CDR1 is SGDLS and CDR2 YYNGEE. The CDR3 has 15 amino acids. After removal of 5 bases from V and 5 bases from J, the junction contained 7 bases not matched to a gene. The chain's CDR3 is CASSASGRANNEQFF. For the CDR3, the DNA is TGTGCCAGCAGTGCAAGCGGGAGGGCGAACAATGAGCAGTTCTTC.

This clonotype showed up just a few times. The chain carries TRBV11-2 and TRBJ2-5; D remains ambiguous. This CDR3 is 14 amino acids long. Germline loops: CDR1 SGHAT, CDR2 FQNNGV. Trimming took 0 bases from V and 4 from J, leaving 9 bases between them. The CDR3 loop reads CASSLESELETQYF. CDR3 DNA sequence: TGTGCCAGCAGCTTAGAGTCTGAATTAGAGACCCAGTACTTC. The full variable domain, in which reference TRBV11-2 and TRBJ2-5 provide the parts outside the CDR3, is EAGVAQSPRYKIIEKRQSVAFWCNPISGHATLYWYQQILGQGPKLLIQFQNNGVVDDSQLPKDRFSAERLKGVDSTLKIQPAKLEDSAVYLCASSLESELETQYFGPGTRLLVL.

V and J are TRBV19 and TRBJ2-1; D gene ambiguous. CDR1 is LNHDA, CDR2 SQIVND, per germline (reference sequence). This CDR3 has 13 amino acids. Trimming left V 8 bases short and J 5 bases short, with 13 bases between. The CDR3 DNA reads TGTGCCAGTTTAAACAGACTTGACAATGAGCAGTTCTTC. It translates to CASLNRLDNEQFF.

The V call is TRBV28, the J call TRBJ2-2; D is uncertain. Germline loops: CDR1 MDHEN, CDR2 SYDVKM. Trimming stripped 4 bases from V and 1 base from J, with 13 bases between. The CDR3 is 16 residues long. CDR3 in DNA: TGTGCCAGCAGTTGGAGACTCACGAAGAACACCGGGGAGCTGTTTTTT. This gives the protein CASSWRLTKNTGELFF. Using reference TRBV28 and TRBJ2-2 for the parts outside the CDR3, the full variable domain is DVKVTQSSRYLVKRTGEKVFLECVQDMDHENMFWYRQDPGLGLRLIYFSYDVKMKEKGDIPEGYSVSREKKERFSLILESASTNQTSMYLCASSWRLTKNTGELFFGEGSRLTVL.

The V gene is TRBV6-2 or TRBV6-3, the J gene TRBJ2-1; 8 bases are shared with TRBD2. The trim removed 6 bases at V and 8 bases at J, leaving 9 bases unmatched. Germline assignment: CDR1 MNHEY and CDR2 SVGEGT. The CDR3 sequence is 14 residues long. This CDR3 reads CASSSGLVIHEQFF. The CDR3 DNA reads as TGTGCCAGCAGCTCGGGACTAGTCATTCATGAGCAGTTCTTC.

This clonotype has just one count. J is TRBJ2-3 and V is TRBV9; tentatively, D is TRBD2 (6 bases). The CDR3 is 17 residues long. The germline gives CDR1 SGDLS, CDR2 YYNGEE. V dropped 3 bases and J dropped 2 bases, with 19 bases sitting between them. CDR3 in amino acids: CASSGPAFGGDTDTQYF. The CDR3 nucleotides are TGTGCCAGCAGCGGGCCCGCGTTCGGGGGAGACACAGATACGCAGTATTTT.

Here the CDR3 reads CASSGLTGLTEAFF. CDR3 bases: TGTGCCAGCAGTGGGCTGACAGGGTTGACTGAAGCTTTCTTT. The chain combines TRBV2 with TRBJ1-1, with 7 bases lining up with TRBD1. In germline, CDR1 is SNHLY, CDR2 FYNNEI. The junction had 7 bases not matched to a gene; V was cut back by 4 bases and J by 5 bases. This CDR3 comprises 14 residues.

The genes are TRBV14 and TRBJ2-3; D gene unclear. This CDR3 contains 14 residues. Germline CDR1 SGHDN, CDR2 FVKESK. Between the trimmed V and J ends, which lost 0 bases and 4 bases, there was a span of 8 bases. CDR3 in amino acids: CASSQEGLADTQYF. The CDR3 nucleotides read TGTGCCAGCAGCCAAGAGGGCTTGGCAGATACGCAGTATTTT. The full variable domain, with the rest looked up from reference TRBV14 and TRBJ2-3, is EAGVTQFPSHSVIEKGQTVTLRCDPISGHDNLYWYRRVMGKEIKFLLHFVKESKQDESGMPNNRFLAERTGGTYSTLKVQPAELEDSGVYFCASSQEGLADTQYFGPGTRLTVL.

V gene TRBV15 combines with J gene TRBJ2-1, with D tentatively TRBD1 or TRBD2 (5 bases each). Germline V gene data show CDR1 as LNHNV and CDR2 as YYDKDF (reference sequence). The CDR3 runs to 14 residues. Between the trimmed V and J ends, which lost 1 base and 2 bases, there was a span of 6 bases. The CDR3 coding sequence is TGTGCCACCAGCAGAGGAGGGGCCTACAATGAGCAGTTCTTC. Amino acid sequence: CATSRGGAYNEQFF.

This chain connects TRBV7-2 to TRBJ2-2, with D possibly matching TRBD2 (6 bases). Trimming shortened V by 4 bases and J by 5 bases, and 14 bases separated the two germline ends. Germline V gene lookup returns CDR1 SGHTA and CDR2 FQGNSA. This CDR3 has 15 residues. As DNA, the CDR3 is TGTGCCAGCAGCTCCCCCTGGGGAGGAACCGGGGAGCTGTTTTTT. Encoded protein: CASSSPWGGTGELFF.

This chain joins TRBV9 and TRBJ2-7; maybe TRBD1 (5 bases). CDR1 and CDR2 from the germline V gene are SGDLS and YYNGEE. V lost 7 bases, J lost 0 bases, and 14 bases lay in between. CDR3 length: 14 residues. CDR3 nucleotide sequence: TGTGCCAGCCGCAGGGCCCCGAGCTCCTACGAGCAGTACGTC. Its translation: CASRRAPSSYEQYV.